This entry is about one T cell receptor beta chain. What it binds is unknown. The entry originates in a study of T cell responses to AZD1222 COVID-19 vaccine. Study-level information: Analyses pooled second doses at about 4 or about 12 weeks. Overall study findings and caveats: Seropositive AZD1222 recipients at baseline numbered only five or six. The sample set comprised mostly white British donors with more females, and clonal diversity was possibly underestimated. Sampling captured repertoires only after the peak T cell response.

Assay used: immunoSEQ multiplex PCR; TCRdb lists only in-frame clones, some missing. Among approximately 170,000 clones listed, over 85% were seen once. This CDR3 spans 14 amino acids. Trimming cost V 0 bases and J 0 bases, with 7 bases left between them. Per germline, CDR1 SGHRS and CDR2 YFSETQ. The chain couples TRBV5-1 to TRBJ2-7; D unresolved. The TCR originated in an adult in good health. Material: peripheral blood, obtained on day 0 of AZD1222 vaccination. CDR3 sequence (DNA): TGCGCCAGCAGCTTGGCCCAGATCTCCTACGAGCAGTACTTC. Protein: CASSLAQISYEQYF.